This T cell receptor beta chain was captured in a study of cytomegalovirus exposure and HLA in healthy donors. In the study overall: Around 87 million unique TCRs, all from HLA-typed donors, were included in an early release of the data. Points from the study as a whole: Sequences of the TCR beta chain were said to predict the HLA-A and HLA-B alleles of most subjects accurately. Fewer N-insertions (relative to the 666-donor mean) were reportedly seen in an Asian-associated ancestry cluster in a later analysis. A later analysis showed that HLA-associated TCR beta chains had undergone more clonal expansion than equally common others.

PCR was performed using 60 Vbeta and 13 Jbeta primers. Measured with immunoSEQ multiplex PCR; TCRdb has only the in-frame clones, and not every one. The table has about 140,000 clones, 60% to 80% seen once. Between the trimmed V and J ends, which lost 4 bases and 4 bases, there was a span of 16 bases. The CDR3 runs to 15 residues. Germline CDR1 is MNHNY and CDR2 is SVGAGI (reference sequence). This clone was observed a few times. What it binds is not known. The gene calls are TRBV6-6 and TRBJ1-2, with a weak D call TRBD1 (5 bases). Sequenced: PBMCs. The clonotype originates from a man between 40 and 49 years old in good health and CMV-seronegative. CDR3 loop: CASSLIREGSYGYTF. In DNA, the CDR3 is TGTGCCAGCAGTTTGATCAGGGAGGGATCCTATGGCTACACCTTC.